The clone carrying this T cell receptor beta chain has just a few counts. Its specificity is unknown. These data belong to a study of T cell repertoires in cytomegalovirus infection. About the study: Public TCR beta signatures were indicative of both CMV infection and a matching HLA type. Study-wide results and caveats: HLA-C-restricted CMV-specific TCR beta clonotypes prevailed in the ex vivo response. Cumulated frequencies of public TCR beta families served to identify carriers of CMV plus the relevant HLA.

CDR1 is MDHEN and CDR2 is SYDVKM in the germline V gene. Germline trimming cut 3 bases from V and 5 bases from J; bases unmatched to any gene: 7. The CDR3 is made up of 15 amino acids. TCRdb re-called the reads through MiXCR, storing one row per CDR3 protein. The sample includes about 240,000 distinct CDR3 sequences, approximately 13% seen only once; the top ten take 1.5% to 2%. This chain connects TRBV28 to TRBJ1-5, with TRBD1 matching over 7 bases. Material: PBMCs. The sequence came from a human donor in good health (CMV status not recorded). Some clones in this sample may be carry-over from other donors' samples. The chain's CDR3 is CASSFTGQVDQPQHF. The CDR3, as DNA: TGTGCCAGCAGTTTTACCGGACAGGTTGATCAGCCCCAGCATTTT.